These 29 T cell receptor beta chains were sequenced from one sample in a study of memory CD4+ T cells and cytomegalovirus serostatus (dated by TCRdb to the late 2010s). Receptor amplification or capture employed the immunoSEQ multiplex PCR assay. TCRdb provides this immuneACCESS table in a form limited to in-frame rearrangements. Some clones are lacking; in checked studies, under half of them reflect an unresolved V gene, and why the rest are absent is not known. This sample lists about 61,000 clones; 75% to 90% were detected once. The ten top clones hold over 0.7% of the sample. A FACSAria II was used to sort memory CD4+ T cells, defined as single viable CD3+CD4+CD8-CD45RO+ cells. The sample taken for sequencing was memory CD4+ T cells from blood. All receptors derive from an adult in good health and CMV-seronegative.

This chain uses TRBV29-1 with TRBJ1-2; a weak D match, TRBD1 (6 bases). This CDR3 has 11 amino acids. V lost 6 bases and J lost 8, with 13 bases in between. CDR1 is SQVTM and CDR2 is ANQGSEA in the germline V gene. CDR3 sequence: CSVMQGSGYTF. As DNA, the CDR3 is TGCAGCGTGATGCAGGGGAGCGGCTACACCTTC.

The rearrangement uses TRBV6-1 and TRBJ2-2; 12 bases align to TRBD1. Germline trimming cut 6 bases from V and 4 bases from J; bases unmatched to any gene: 3. The length of the CDR3 is 15 residues. Germline V CDR1 and CDR2: MNHNS, SASEGT. CDR3 protein: CASSRDRGRTGELFF. DNA for the CDR3: TGTGCCAGCAGCCGGGACAGGGGGCGCACCGGGGAGCTGTTTTTT.

This sequence joins TRBV30 and TRBJ2-1; D is uncertain. This CDR3 region has 12 residues. Per germline, CDR1 GTSNPN and CDR2 SVGIG (reference sequence). Trimming stripped 3 bases from V and 10 bases from J, with 13 bases between. As DNA, the CDR3 is TGTGCCTGGAGCTTTTCTAATAGGGAGCAGTTCTTC. Residues: CAWSFSNREQFF.

This clone was seen a handful of times. This chain connects TRBV11-1 to TRBJ2-7; TRBD1 is a possible D gene (6 bases). The germline V gene encodes CDR1 SGHAT and CDR2 FQDESV (reference sequence). V was pared by 2 bases and J by 0 bases, with 8 bases between. The CDR3 is 14 residues long. CDR3 sequence reads: CASSLSDSSYEQYF. CDR3 in DNA: TGTGCCAGCAGCTTATCGGACAGCTCCTACGAGCAGTACTTC.

The chain recombines TRBV7-9 with TRBJ1-3, with D unclear. Germline CDR1 reads SEHNR; CDR2 reads FQNEAQ (reference sequence). The CDR3 extends over 13 amino acids. V was clipped by 4 bases and J by 2 bases, with 6 bases between them. CDR3 bases: TGTGCCAGCAGCTCGACGGCTGGAAACACCATATATTTT. It codes for CASSSTAGNTIYF.

This chain connects TRBV5-4 to TRBJ2-7; 14 nucleotides agree with TRBD2. CDR1 SGHNT and CDR2 YYREEE come from the germline V gene (reference sequence). The length of the CDR3 is 14 residues. Unmatched junction bases numbered 2, after V lost 4 bases and J lost 5 bases. CDR3 sequence: CASSRGLAGDEQYF. CDR3 sequence (DNA): TGTGCCAGCAGCCGGGGACTAGCGGGAGACGAGCAGTACTTC.

This chain uses TRBV18 with TRBJ1-4; a possible D gene is TRBD1 (6 bases). CDR3 length: 18 amino acids. The V and J ends lost 6 bases and 6 bases respectively, with 26 bases between them. Germline loops: CDR1 KGHSH, CDR2 LQKENI. Here the CDR3 reads CASSQIPRGGSRDEKLFF. CDR3 in DNA: TGTGCCAGCTCGCAAATCCCGCGCGGGGGCTCGAGAGATGAAAAACTGTTTTTT.

CDR3 region: CASSLTGYEQYF. The CDR3 coding sequence is TGCGCCAGCAGCTTGACAGGGTACGAGCAGTACTTC. The chain couples TRBV5-1 to TRBJ2-7; possible D gene TRBD1, 6 bases. The germline gives CDR1 SGHRS, CDR2 YFSETQ. Trimming took 1 base from V and 4 from J, leaving 6 bases between them. The CDR3 has 12 amino acids.

The gene calls are TRBV2 and TRBJ2-3, with D perhaps matching TRBD2 (5 bases). Germline assignment: CDR1 SNHLY and CDR2 FYNNEI. This CDR3 has 14 amino acids. The ends were cut back, 6 bases at V and 6 bases at J, with 16 bases in the middle. DNA of the CDR3: TGTGCCAGCAGGACCCGAAATAGCGAGGATACGCAGTATTTT. This gives the protein CASRTRNSEDTQYF.

This clone was detected only once. This chain connects TRBV27 to TRBJ2-5; TRBD2 matches 8 bases. CDR1 is MNHEY, CDR2 SMNVEV, per germline (reference sequence). CDR3 size: 11 residues. Germline trimming cut 10 bases from V and 9 bases from J; bases unmatched to any gene: 7. The CDR3 DNA follows: TGTGCCACCCCTTTGCGGGGGGCCCAGTACTTC. Translated, it gives CATPLRGAQYF.

The rearrangement joins TRBV7-3 to TRBJ2-2; 9 nucleotides align to TRBD2. The CDR3 spans 16 residues. With 5 bases clipped from V and 0 bases from J, the junction kept 4 bases outside the gene matches. In germline, CDR1 is SGHTA, CDR2 FQGTGA. CDR3 loop: CASSDKREANTGELFF. The CDR3 nucleotides are TGTGCCAGCAGCGACAAGCGGGAGGCGAACACCGGGGAGCTGTTTTTT.

The V and J genes are TRBV5-4 and TRBJ1-5; no definite D call. Germline-derived CDR1 and CDR2 are SGHNT and YYREEE (reference sequence). V was trimmed by 1 base and J by 0 bases, leaving 5 bases between them. The CDR3 loop spans 14 amino acids. This chain's CDR3 is CASSLFNSNQPQHF. The CDR3 nucleotides read TGTGCCAGCAGCTTGTTTAATAGCAATCAGCCCCAGCATTTT. Combining the CDR3 with reference TRBV5-4 and TRBJ1-5 gives the whole variable domain ETGVTQSPTHLIKTRGQQVTLRCSSQSGHNTVSWYQQALGQGPQFIFQYYREEENGRGNFPPRFSGLQFPNYSSELNVNALELDDSALYLCASSLFNSNQPQHFGDGTRLSIL.

The chain is built from TRBV5-1 and TRBJ2-5; TRBD2 agrees at 9 bases. V shed 0 bases and J 2 bases; nucleotides not matched to a gene: 5. The CDR3 has 16 residues. Germline CDR1 reads SGHRS; CDR2 reads YFSETQ. For the CDR3, the DNA is TGCGCCAGCAGCTTGGTCGGAACTAGCGGGCAAGAGACCCAGTACTTC. Translating gives CASSLVGTSGQETQYF.

This clone was seen a handful of times. The chain employs TRBV7-7 and TRBJ2-3; tentative D call: TRBD2 (7 bases). CDR3 size: 15 residues. V shed 5 bases and J shed 4 bases, with 16 bases lying between them. Germline lookup yields CDR1 SSHAT and CDR2 FNYEAQ (reference sequence). The CDR3 bases are TGTGCCAGCAGCCCAGTGGGGGGGCTTGCAGATACGCAGTATTTT. It codes for CASSPVGGLADTQYF.

The chain joins TRBV7-3 to TRBJ2-1; the match to TRBD2 covers 9 bases. The CDR3 is 16 amino acids. The germline V gene has CDR1 SGHTA and CDR2 FQGTGA. V gave up 3 bases and J gave up 5 bases; unmatched junction bases: 8. The CDR3: CASSLTSGRSNNEQFF. For the CDR3, the DNA is TGTGCCAGCAGCTTGACGAGCGGGAGGAGCAACAATGAGCAGTTCTTC.

The rearrangement uses TRBV9 and TRBJ1-1; D possibly corresponds to TRBD1 (5 bases). The CDR3 loop spans 13 amino acids. Trimming removed 1 base from V and 6 bases from J, with 10 bases in between. Germline CDR1 reads SGDLS; CDR2 reads YYNGEE. DNA of the CDR3: TGTGCCAGCAGCGTATCAGGGTACTCTGAAGCTTTCTTT. Translated, it gives CASSVSGYSEAFF.

This chain joins TRBV29-1 and TRBJ1-2; TRBD1 matches at 9 bases. The V gene's germline CDR1 is SQVTM and CDR2 ANQGSEA. V was clipped by 4 bases and J by 7 bases; unmatched bases: 10. This CDR3 is 14 amino acids long. Here the CDR3 DNA reads TGCAGCGTTGGAGATGACAGGGGGAAAGGTGGCTACACCTTC. This encodes CSVGDDRGKGGYTF.

V usage is TRBV11-2 and J usage is TRBJ2-5; possible D gene TRBD1, 6 bases. The CDR3 totals 14 residues. The germline CDR1 and CDR2 sequences are SGHAT and FQNNGV. The V end was cut by 5 bases, the J end by 5 bases, with 15 bases between. As DNA, the CDR3 is TGTGCCAGCAGCCAGATCGGCAGGGGTGAGACCCAGTACTTC. This translates into CASSQIGRGETQYF.

V and J are TRBV30 and TRBJ1-2; D remains ambiguous. CDR1 is GTSNPN, CDR2 SVGIG, per germline (reference sequence). The V gene lost 3 bases and the J gene lost 8 bases, with 19 bases spanning the gap. The CDR3 runs 14 residues. The CDR3 nucleotides read TGTGCCTGGAGCTACCCGACATCTCCGGGAGGCTACACCTTC. It encodes CAWSYPTSPGGYTF. Supplemented by reference TRBV30 and TRBJ1-2, the full variable domain reads SQTIHQWPATLVQPVGSPLSLECTVEGTSNPNLYWYRQAAGRGLQLLFYSVGIGQISSEVPQNLSASRPQDRQFILSSKKLLLSDSGFYLCAWSYPTSPGGYTFGSGTRLTVV.

This sequence joins TRBV5-4 and TRBJ2-5; D uncertain. Trimming took off 4 bases at V and 5 bases at J, with 9 bases between the two ends. The CDR3 has 12 amino acids. Germline lookup yields CDR1 SGHNT and CDR2 YYREEE (reference sequence). The CDR3 is CASSLPFETQYF. CDR3 DNA sequence: TGTGCCAGCAGCCTTCCGTTTGAGACCCAGTACTTC.

The rearrangement joins TRBV4-1 to TRBJ1-6; no firm D call. The CDR3 spans 15 residues. Germline CDR1 reads MGHRA; CDR2 reads YSYEKL. Between the trimmed V and J ends, which lost 1 base and 10 bases, there was a span of 14 bases. The CDR3 reads CASSQVGWLGSPLHF. The CDR3 DNA sequence: TGCGCCAGCAGCCAAGTAGGGTGGTTGGGATCACCCCTCCACTTT.

The chain combines TRBV5-6 with TRBJ1-2; no clear D. There are 14 residues in the CDR3. Trimming removed 0 bases at V and 4 bases at J, with 10 bases between. Looked up from germline, CDR1 is SGHDT and CDR2 is YYEEEE. The CDR3 bases are TGTGCCAGCAGCTTGGGGGGTGGTAGCTATGGCTACACCTTC. Translating gives CASSLGGGSYGYTF.

The J gene is TRBJ2-2, the V gene TRBV11-2; 15 bases are a match to TRBD2. Germline lookup yields CDR1 SGHAT and CDR2 FQNNGV. This CDR3 contains 16 residues. V lost 5 bases to trimming and J lost 5 bases; unmatched junction nucleotides: 3. The CDR3 bases are TGTGCCAGCAGCCGGACTAGCGGGAGGGGTACCGGGGAGCTGTTTTTT. Its translation is CASSRTSGRGTGELFF.

V and J are TRBV9 and TRBJ2-2; D possibly matches TRBD1 or TRBD2 (6 bases each). The CDR3 has 15 amino acids. Trimming removed 4 bases from V and 5 bases from J, with 15 bases in between. The germline V gene encodes CDR1 SGDLS and CDR2 YYNGEE. The CDR3 DNA reads as TGTGCCAGCAGCCGTAGCCGGGGGCGTACCGGGGAGCTGTTTTTT. The encoded protein is CASSRSRGRTGELFF.

V gene TRBV6-1 combines with J gene TRBJ1-4, with 9 positions matching TRBD1. The germline V gene encodes CDR1 MNHNS and CDR2 SASEGT. The CDR3 length is 16 residues. Unmatched junction bases numbered 7, after V lost 0 bases and J lost 8 bases. CDR3 in amino acids: CASSEAMGQGYEKLFF. DNA of the CDR3: TGTGCCAGCAGTGAAGCGATGGGACAGGGTTACGAAAAACTGTTTTTT.

The J gene is TRBJ2-7, the V gene TRBV19, with 11 bases identical to TRBD1. CDR3 length: 15 amino acids. Germline CDR1 reads LNHDA; CDR2 reads SQIVND (reference sequence). Unmatched junction bases numbered 8, after V lost 5 bases and J lost 5 bases. The CDR3 DNA reads TGTGCCAGTAGTCCTACGGACAGGGGGCTAGACGAGCAGTACTTC. Its protein product is CASSPTDRGLDEQYF.

V usage is TRBV5-1 and J usage is TRBJ2-1; 12 bases agree with TRBD2. The CDR3 consists of 16 residues. CDR1 and CDR2 from the germline V gene are SGHRS and YFSETQ. V lost 0 bases to trimming and J lost 12 bases; unmatched junction nucleotides: 10. CDR3 coding DNA: TGCGCCAGCAGCTTGGAGACTAGCGGGGGCGGGGGAAGGCAGTTCTTC. Translated, it gives CASSLETSGGGGRQFF. The full variable domain, its missing parts supplied by reference TRBV5-1 and TRBJ2-1, is KAGVTQTPRYLIKTRGQQVTLSCSPISGHRSVSWYQQTPGQGLQFLFEYFSETQRNKGNFPGRFSGRQFSNSRSEMNVSTLELGDSALYLCASSLETSGGGGRQFFGPGTRLTVL.

The chain has TRBV5-1 and TRBJ2-1, with no clear D. The germline CDR1 and CDR2 sequences are SGHRS and YFSETQ. The CDR3 runs to 14 residues. The V and J ends lost 0 bases and 5 bases respectively, with 9 bases between them. The CDR3 sequence is CASSLAAADNEQFF. CDR3 DNA: TGCGCCAGCAGCTTGGCCGCGGCAGACAATGAGCAGTTCTTC.

The rearrangement links TRBV7-9 to TRBJ1-2; 8 bases agree with TRBD1. The length of the CDR3 is 13 residues. V was clipped by 5 bases and J by 4 bases; unmatched bases: 3. Germline CDR1 and CDR2: SEHNR and FQNEAQ (reference sequence). The CDR3, as DNA: TGTGCCAGCAGCGTGACAGGGGCCTATGGCTACACCTTC. This encodes CASSVTGAYGYTF.